One T cell receptor beta chain is described in this entry. The CDR3 covers 15 residues. The ends were cut back, 2 bases at V and 4 bases at J, with 14 bases in the middle. Germline-derived CDR1 and CDR2 are SGHTA and FQGTGA. The data stem from a study of blood T cell repertoires in COVID-19. Whole-study context: The analysed material was cDNA or gDNA that came from T cells, B-cell-depleted T cells, or PBMCs.

Participants were placed into cohorts based on the clinical history they reported. The table came from immunoSEQ multiplex PCR; TCRdb's copy has only in-frame clones and leaves some out. The profile shows 350,000 to 450,000 clones, 90% to 95% of them singletons. The sequencing input was PBMCs or T cells enriched from blood (not recorded which). This chain joins TRBV7-3 and TRBJ1-2; perhaps TRBD1 as D (5 bases). The sequence derives from a woman aged 35 to 49 who had been exposed to COVID-19. CDR3 residues: CASSLDPDTGYGYTF. CDR3 bases: TGTGCCAGCAGCTTAGACCCGGACACCGGCTATGGCTACACCTTC.